This record looks at one TCR beta chain sequence and its context. In the same sample, other DNA sequences code for this CDR3. The data stem from a study of blood T cell repertoires in COVID-19. For the study at large: Sample material is recorded as cDNA or gDNA derived from T cells, B-cell-depleted T cells, or PBMCs.

Trimming took off 3 bases at V and 4 bases at J, with 7 bases between the two ends. This CDR3 is built from 12 residues. The germline V gene encodes CDR1 SNHLY and CDR2 FYNNEI. Authors' methods: The assay estimated nucleated cells by amplifying reference gene primers. Sequenced by immunoSEQ multiplex PCR; TCRdb stores in-frame clones only, minus some. That table gives V, J and clone size, and the DNA gave D and trimming. Of roughly 170,000 clones listed, roughly four fifths are singletons. The sequenced sample was PBMCs or T cells enriched from blood (not recorded which). The sequence was collected from a man over 45 who had recovered from COVID-19. V usage is TRBV2 and J usage is TRBJ2-7; D call uncertain. The CDR3 protein is CASSERGYEQYF. The CDR3 nucleotides are TGTGCCAGCAGTGAGCGCGGATACGAGCAGTACTTC.